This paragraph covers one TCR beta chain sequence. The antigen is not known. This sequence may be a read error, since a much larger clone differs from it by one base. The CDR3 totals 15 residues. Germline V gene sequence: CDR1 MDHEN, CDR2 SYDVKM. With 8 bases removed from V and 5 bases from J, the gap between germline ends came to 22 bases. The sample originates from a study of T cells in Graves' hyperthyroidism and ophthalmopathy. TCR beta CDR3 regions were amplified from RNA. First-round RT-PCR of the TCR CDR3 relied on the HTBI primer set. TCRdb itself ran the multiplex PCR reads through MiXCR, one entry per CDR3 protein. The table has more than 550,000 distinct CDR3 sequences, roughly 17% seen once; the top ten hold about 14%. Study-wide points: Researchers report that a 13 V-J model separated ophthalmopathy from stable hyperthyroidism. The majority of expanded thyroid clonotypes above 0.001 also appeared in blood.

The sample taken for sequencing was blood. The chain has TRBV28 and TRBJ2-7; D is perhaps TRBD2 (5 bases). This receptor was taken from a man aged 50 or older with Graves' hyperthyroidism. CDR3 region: CASGSGVGGNDEQYF. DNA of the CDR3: TGTGCCAGCGGTTCGGGCGTCGGAGGTAACGACGAGCAGTACTTC.